This T cell receptor (beta chain) comes out of a study of blood T cells in healthy people across ages. This clonotype was observed a few times. The CDR3 sequence is 15 residues long. J lost 4 bases, V lost 6 bases, and 9 bases had no gene match. The germline V gene has CDR1 KGHSH and CDR2 LQKENI. The second PCR ran roughly 7 to 12 cycles with a sample-barcoded 5' primer and J-beta primers. Using its own MiXCR run on the 5' RACE reads, TCRdb lists one record per CDR3 protein. The sample has more than 550,000 distinct CDR3 sequences, about 24% seen once. Sequenced sample: blood. This chain connects TRBV18 to TRBJ1-1, with 9 nucleotides matching TRBD1. The TCR originated in a man aged 65 to 85 in good health. CDR3 amino acids: CASSQDRGSVTEAFF. For the CDR3, the DNA is TGTGCCAGCTCGCAGGACAGGGGAAGTGTCACTGAAGCTTTCTTT.